This T cell receptor beta chain was identified during a study of T cell repertoires in cytomegalovirus infection. Turning to the study itself: Well-studied HLA-B-restricted CMV epitopes were used in the study alongside recently identified HLA-C-restricted ones. Study-wide findings and caveats: Cumulative public TCR beta family frequency identified CMV carriers with the relevant HLA.

The V end lost 6 bases, the J end lost 0 bases, and 11 bases lay between the germline ends. CDR3 size: 14 residues. This clonotype turned up a few times. Its matching antigen is unknown. TCRdb redid the calling of the reads with MiXCR, one entry per CDR3 protein. This sample yields approximately 270,000 distinct CDR3 sequences, of which 22% are seen a single time; roughly a fifth belongs to the top ten. The TCR sequence derives from a human donor in good health (CMV status not recorded). Some clones in this sample may be carry-over from other donors' samples. This sequence joins TRBV12-3 or TRBV12-4 and TRBJ2-5; D is possibly TRBD1 (6 bases). The source material was cultured PBMCs, sampled from culture after CMV antigen stimulation. The chain's CDR3 is CASSPQGYQETQYF. As DNA, the CDR3 is TGTGCCAGCAGCCCTCAGGGGTACCAAGAGACCCAGTACTTC.